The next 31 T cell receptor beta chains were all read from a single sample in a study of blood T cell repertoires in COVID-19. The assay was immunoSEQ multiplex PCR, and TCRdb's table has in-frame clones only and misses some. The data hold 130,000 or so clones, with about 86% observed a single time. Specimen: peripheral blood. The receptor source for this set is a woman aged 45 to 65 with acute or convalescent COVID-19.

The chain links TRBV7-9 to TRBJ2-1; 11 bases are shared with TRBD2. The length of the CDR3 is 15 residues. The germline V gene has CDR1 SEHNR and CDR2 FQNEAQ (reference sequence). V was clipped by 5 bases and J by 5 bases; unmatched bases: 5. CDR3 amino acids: CASSDPSGGNNEQFF. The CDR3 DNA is TGTGCCAGCAGCGATCCTAGCGGGGGGAACAATGAGCAGTTCTTC.

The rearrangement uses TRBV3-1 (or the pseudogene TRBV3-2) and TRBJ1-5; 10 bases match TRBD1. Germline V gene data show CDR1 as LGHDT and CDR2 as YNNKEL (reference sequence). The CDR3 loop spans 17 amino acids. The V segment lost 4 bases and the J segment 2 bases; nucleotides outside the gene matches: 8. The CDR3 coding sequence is TGTGCCAGCAGCCCTTCCGGGACAGGGGTGGGCAATCAGCCCCAGCATTTT. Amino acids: CASSPSGTGVGNQPQHF.

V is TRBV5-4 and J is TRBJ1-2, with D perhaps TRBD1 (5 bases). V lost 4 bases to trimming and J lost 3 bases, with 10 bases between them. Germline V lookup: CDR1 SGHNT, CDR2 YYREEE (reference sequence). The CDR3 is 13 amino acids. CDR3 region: CASSRGTDYGYTF. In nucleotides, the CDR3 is TGTGCCAGCAGCCGCGGGACGGACTATGGCTACACCTTC.

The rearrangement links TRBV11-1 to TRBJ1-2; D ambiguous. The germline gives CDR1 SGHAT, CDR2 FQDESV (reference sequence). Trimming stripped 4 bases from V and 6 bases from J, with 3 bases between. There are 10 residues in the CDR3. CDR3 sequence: CASSSDGYTF. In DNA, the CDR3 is TGTGCCAGCAGCTCAGATGGCTACACCTTC.

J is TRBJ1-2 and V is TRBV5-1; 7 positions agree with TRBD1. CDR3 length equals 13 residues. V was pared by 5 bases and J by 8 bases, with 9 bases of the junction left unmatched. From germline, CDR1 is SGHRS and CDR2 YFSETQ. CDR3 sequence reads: CASRRQGSGGYTF. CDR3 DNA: TGCGCCAGCAGGAGACAGGGTTCGGGAGGCTACACCTTC.

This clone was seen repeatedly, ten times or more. The CDR3 sequence: CASSKDGRNTEAFF. CDR3 sequence (DNA): TGTGCCAGCAGTAAGGACGGGAGGAACACTGAAGCTTTCTTT. The chain is built from TRBV2 and TRBJ1-1; D call uncertain. Germline V gene sequence: CDR1 SNHLY, CDR2 FYNNEI. The CDR3 spans 14 residues. Trimming removed 5 bases from V and 1 base from J, with 11 bases in between.

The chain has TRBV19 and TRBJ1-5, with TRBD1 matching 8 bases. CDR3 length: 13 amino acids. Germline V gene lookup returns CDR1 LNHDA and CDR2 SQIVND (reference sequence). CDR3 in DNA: TGTGCTTCAGGACAGGGAATGCGGCAGCCCCAGCATTTT. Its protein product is CASGQGMRQPQHF.

The CDR3: CASSIVGASTGELFF. CDR3 bases: TGTGCCAGTAGTATAGTTGGAGCCTCCACCGGGGAGCTGTTTTTT. The J gene is TRBJ2-2, the V gene TRBV19; D ambiguous. Per the germline V gene, CDR1 is LNHDA and CDR2 is SQIVND (reference sequence). This CDR3 has 15 amino acids. Trimming shortened V by 1 base and J by 4 bases, and 10 bases separated the two germline ends.

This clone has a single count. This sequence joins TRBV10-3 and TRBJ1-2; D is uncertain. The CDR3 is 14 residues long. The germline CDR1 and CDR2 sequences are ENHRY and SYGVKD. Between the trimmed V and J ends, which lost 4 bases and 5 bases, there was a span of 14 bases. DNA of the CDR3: TGTGCCATCAGTGGGGGAGAACTTTTGTATGGCTACACCTTC. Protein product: CAISGGELLYGYTF.

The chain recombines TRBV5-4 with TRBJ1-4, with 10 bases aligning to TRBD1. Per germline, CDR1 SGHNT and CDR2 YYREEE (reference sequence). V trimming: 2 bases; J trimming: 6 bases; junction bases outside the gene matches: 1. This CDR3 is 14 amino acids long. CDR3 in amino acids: CASSFGQGDEKLFF. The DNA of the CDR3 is TGTGCCAGCAGCTTCGGACAGGGGGATGAAAAACTGTTTTTT.

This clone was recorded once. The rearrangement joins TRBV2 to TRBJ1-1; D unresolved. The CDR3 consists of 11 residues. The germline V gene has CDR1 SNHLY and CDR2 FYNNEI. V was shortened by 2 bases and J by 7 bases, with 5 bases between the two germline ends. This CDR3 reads CASSEPGEAFF. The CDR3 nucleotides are TGTGCCAGCAGTGAACCGGGTGAAGCTTTCTTT. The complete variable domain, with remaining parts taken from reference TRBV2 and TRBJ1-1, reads EPEVTQTPSHQVTQMGQEVILRCVPISNHLYFYWYRQILGQKVEFLVSFYNNEISEKSEIFDDQFSVERPDGSNFTLKIRSTKLEDSAMYFCASSEPGEAFFGQGTRLTVV.

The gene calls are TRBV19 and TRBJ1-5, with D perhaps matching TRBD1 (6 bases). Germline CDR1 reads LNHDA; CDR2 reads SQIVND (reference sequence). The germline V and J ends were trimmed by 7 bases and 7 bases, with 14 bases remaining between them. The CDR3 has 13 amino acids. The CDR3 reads CASTLTGRQPQHF. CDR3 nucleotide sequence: TGTGCCAGTACCCTGACAGGACGGCAGCCCCAGCATTTT.

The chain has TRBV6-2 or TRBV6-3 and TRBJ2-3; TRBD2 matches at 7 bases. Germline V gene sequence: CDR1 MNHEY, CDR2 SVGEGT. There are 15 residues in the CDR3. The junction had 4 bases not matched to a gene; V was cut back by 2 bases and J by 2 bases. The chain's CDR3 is CASSYGLAATDTQYF. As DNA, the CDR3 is TGTGCCAGCAGTTACGGCCTAGCGGCCACAGATACGCAGTATTTT.

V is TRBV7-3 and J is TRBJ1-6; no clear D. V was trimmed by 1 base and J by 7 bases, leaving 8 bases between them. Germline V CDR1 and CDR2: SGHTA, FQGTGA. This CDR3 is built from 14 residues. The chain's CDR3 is CASSLMAGNSPLHF. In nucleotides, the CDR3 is TGTGCCAGCAGCTTAATGGCAGGAAATTCACCCCTCCACTTT.

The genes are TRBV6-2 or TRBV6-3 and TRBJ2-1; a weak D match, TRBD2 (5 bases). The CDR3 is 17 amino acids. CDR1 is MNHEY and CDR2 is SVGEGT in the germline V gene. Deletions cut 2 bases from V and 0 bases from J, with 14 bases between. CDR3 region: CASSYLLAPSSYNEQFF. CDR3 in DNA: TGTGCCAGCAGTTACCTCCTAGCCCCTAGCTCCTACAATGAGCAGTTCTTC.

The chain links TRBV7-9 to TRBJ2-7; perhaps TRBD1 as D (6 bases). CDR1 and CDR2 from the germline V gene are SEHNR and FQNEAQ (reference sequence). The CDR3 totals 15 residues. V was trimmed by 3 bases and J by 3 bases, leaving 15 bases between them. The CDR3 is CASSFARTGYYEQYF. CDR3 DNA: TGTGCCAGCAGCTTCGCCAGAACAGGGTACTACGAGCAGTACTTC.

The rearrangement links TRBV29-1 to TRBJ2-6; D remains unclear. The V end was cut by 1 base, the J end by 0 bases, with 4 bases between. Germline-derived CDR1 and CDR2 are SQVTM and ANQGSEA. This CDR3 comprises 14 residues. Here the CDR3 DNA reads TGCAGCGTTGAAGTCGGCTCTGGGGCCAACGTCCTGACTTTC. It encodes CSVEVGSGANVLTF. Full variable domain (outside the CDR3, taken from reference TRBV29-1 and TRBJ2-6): SAVISQKPSRDICQRGTSLTIQCQVDSQVTMMFWYRQQPGQSLTLIATANQGSEATYESGFVIDKFPISRPNLTFSTLTVSNMSPEDSSIYLCSVEVGSGANVLTFGAGSRLTVL.

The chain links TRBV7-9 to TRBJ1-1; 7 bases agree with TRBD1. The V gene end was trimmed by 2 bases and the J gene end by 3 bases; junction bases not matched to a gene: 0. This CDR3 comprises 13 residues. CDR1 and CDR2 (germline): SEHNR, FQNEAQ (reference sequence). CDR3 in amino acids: CASSLTGDTEAFF. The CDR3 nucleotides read TGTGCCAGCAGCTTAACAGGGGACACTGAAGCTTTCTTT.

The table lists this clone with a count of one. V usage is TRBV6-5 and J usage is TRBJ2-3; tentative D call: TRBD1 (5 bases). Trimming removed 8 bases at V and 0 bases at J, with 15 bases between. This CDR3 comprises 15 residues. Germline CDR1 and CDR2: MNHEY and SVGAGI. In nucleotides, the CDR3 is TGTGCCAGCGGTTCTGAAGGGGCTAGCACAGATACGCAGTATTTT. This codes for CASGSEGASTDTQYF.

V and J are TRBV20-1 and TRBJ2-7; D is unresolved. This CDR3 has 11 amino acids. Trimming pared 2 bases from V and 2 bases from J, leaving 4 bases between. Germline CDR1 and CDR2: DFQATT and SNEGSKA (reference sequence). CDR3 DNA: TGCAGTGCTAGACTAGCCTACGAGCAGTACTTC. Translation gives CSARLAYEQYF.

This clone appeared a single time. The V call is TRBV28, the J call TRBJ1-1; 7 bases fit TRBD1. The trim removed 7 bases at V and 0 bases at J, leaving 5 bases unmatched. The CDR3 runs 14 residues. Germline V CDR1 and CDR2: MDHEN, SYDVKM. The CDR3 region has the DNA TGTGCCAGCACCCGACAGGGCTTGAACACTGAAGCTTTCTTT. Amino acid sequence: CASTRQGLNTEAFF.

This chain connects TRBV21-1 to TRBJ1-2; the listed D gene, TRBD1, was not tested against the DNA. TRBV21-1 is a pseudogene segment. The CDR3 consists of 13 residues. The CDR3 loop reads CAPRWAHVGGYTF. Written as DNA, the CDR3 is TGTGCCCCCAGGTGGGCCCATGTTGGTGGCTACACCTTC.

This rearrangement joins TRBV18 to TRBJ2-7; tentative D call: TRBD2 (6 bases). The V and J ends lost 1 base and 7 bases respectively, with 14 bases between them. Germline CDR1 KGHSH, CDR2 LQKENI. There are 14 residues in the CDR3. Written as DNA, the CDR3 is TGTGCCAGCTCACCACTTACGGGAGCGGAGGAGCAGTACTTC. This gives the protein CASSPLTGAEEQYF.

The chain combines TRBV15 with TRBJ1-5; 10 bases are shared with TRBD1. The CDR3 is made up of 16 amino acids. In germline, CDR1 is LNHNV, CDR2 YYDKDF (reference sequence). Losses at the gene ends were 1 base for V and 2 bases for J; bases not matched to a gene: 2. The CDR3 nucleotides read TGTGCCACCAGCAGAGGCGGGACAGGGGGCAATCAGCCCCAGCATTTT. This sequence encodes CATSRGGTGGNQPQHF.

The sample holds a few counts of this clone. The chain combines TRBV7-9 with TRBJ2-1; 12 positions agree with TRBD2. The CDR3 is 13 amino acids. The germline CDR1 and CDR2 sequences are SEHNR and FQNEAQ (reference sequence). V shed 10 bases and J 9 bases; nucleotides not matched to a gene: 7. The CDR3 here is CAIQTSGSTEQFF. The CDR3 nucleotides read TGTGCCATCCAGACTAGCGGGAGTACTGAGCAGTTCTTC.

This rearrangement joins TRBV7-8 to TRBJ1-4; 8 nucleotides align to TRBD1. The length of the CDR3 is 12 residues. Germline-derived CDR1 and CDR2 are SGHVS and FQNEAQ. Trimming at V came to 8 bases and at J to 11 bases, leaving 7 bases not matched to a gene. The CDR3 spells CASAVDRAKLFF. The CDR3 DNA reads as TGTGCCAGCGCAGTGGACAGGGCCAAACTGTTTTTT.

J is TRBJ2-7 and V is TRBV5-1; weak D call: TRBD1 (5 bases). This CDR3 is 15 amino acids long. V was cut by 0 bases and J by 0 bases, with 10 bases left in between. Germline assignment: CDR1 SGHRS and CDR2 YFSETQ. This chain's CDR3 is CASSLEPGPSYEQYF. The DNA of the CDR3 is TGCGCCAGCAGCTTGGAACCAGGGCCCTCCTACGAGCAGTACTTC. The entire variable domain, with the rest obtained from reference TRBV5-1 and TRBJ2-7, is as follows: KAGVTQTPRYLIKTRGQQVTLSCSPISGHRSVSWYQQTPGQGLQFLFEYFSETQRNKGNFPGRFSGRQFSNSRSEMNVSTLELGDSALYLCASSLEPGPSYEQYFGPGTRLTVT.

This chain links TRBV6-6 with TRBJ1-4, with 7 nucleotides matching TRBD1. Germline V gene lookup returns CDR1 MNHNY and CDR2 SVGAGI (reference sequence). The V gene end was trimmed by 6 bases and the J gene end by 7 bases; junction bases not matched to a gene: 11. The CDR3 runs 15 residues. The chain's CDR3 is CASSPNGQAFEKLFF. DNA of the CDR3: TGTGCCAGCAGCCCAAATGGACAGGCATTTGAAAAACTGTTTTTT.

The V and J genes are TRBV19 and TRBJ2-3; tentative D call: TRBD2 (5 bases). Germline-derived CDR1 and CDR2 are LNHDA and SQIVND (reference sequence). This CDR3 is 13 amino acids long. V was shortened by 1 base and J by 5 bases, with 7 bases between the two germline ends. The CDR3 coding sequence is TGTGCCAGTAGTATAGCGGGGATAGATACGCAGTATTTT. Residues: CASSIAGIDTQYF.

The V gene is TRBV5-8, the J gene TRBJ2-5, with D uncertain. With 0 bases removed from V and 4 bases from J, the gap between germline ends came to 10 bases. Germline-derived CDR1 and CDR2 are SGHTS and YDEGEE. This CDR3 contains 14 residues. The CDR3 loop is CASSLGRMAETQYF. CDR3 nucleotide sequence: TGTGCCAGCAGCTTGGGCCGAATGGCAGAGACCCAGTACTTC.

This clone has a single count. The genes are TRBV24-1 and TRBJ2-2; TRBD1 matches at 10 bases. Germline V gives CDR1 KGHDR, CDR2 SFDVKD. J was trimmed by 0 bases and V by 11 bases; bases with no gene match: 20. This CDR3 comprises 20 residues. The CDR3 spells CARTHLNAGTGDPNTGELFF. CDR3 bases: TGTGCCAGGACACACTTAAACGCCGGGACAGGGGACCCGAACACCGGGGAGCTGTTTTTT.